These 19 T cell receptor beta chains came from one sample sequenced in a study of identical twins. TCRdb re-called the 5' RACE reads through MiXCR, storing one row per CDR3 protein. The sample has 200,000 to 250,000 distinct CDR3 sequences, about 14% seen once; the top ten hold around 9.5%. Sequencing was done on a sample of memory (CD45RO+) T cells sorted from blood. The receptors were sampled from a young woman in good health.

This clonotype has only a few counts. The V call is TRBV5-5, the J call TRBJ1-6; 8 bases fit TRBD1. V shed 0 bases, J shed 10 bases, and the junction held 12 bases outside the gene matches. The germline V gene has CDR1 SGHKS and CDR2 YYEKEE (reference sequence). The CDR3 has 17 residues. CDR3 sequence reads: CASSLGTPDRAGSPLHF. The CDR3 DNA reads as TGTGCCAGCAGCTTGGGGACCCCGGACAGGGCAGGCTCACCCCTCCACTTT.

This chain links TRBV9 with TRBJ2-7; D is unresolved. This CDR3 spans 14 amino acids. Trimming left V 0 bases short and J 0 bases short, with 7 bases between. The germline gives CDR1 SGDLS, CDR2 YYNGEE. DNA for the CDR3: TGTGCCAGCAGCGTAGATCCACTCTCCTACGAGCAGTACTTC. This translates into CASSVDPLSYEQYF.

Only a few counts were recorded for this clonotype. The CDR3 spells CSAPGGQGLNTEAFF. DNA for the CDR3: TGCAGTGCTCCAGGGGGACAGGGATTGAACACTGAAGCTTTCTTT. The rearrangement uses TRBV20-1 and TRBJ1-1; TRBD1 matches 9 bases. The trim removed 5 bases at V and 0 bases at J, leaving 7 bases unmatched. There are 15 residues in the CDR3. Germline-derived CDR1 and CDR2 are DFQATT and SNEGSKA (reference sequence).

This clonotype was counted only a few times. Here the CDR3 DNA reads TGCGCCAGCAGCTTGGTTCTAGCGGAGAGGGGCACAGATACGCAGTATTTT. Its protein product is CASSLVLAERGTDTQYF. The V and J genes are TRBV5-1 and TRBJ2-3, with 7 bases fitting TRBD2. The CDR3 is 17 residues long. The V segment lost 0 bases and the J segment 1 base; nucleotides outside the gene matches: 8. Germline assignment: CDR1 SGHRS and CDR2 YFSETQ. Looking up the rest from reference TRBV5-1 and TRBJ2-3 gives the full variable domain: KAGVTQTPRYLIKTRGQQVTLSCSPISGHRSVSWYQQTPGQGLQFLFEYFSETQRNKGNFPGRFSGRQFSNSRSEMNVSTLELGDSALYLCASSLVLAERGTDTQYFGPGTRLTVL.

This clonotype was recorded at least ten times. The rearrangement uses TRBV20-1 and TRBJ2-1; D not certain. Germline CDR1 is DFQATT and CDR2 is SNEGSKA (reference sequence). The CDR3 extends over 13 amino acids. The ends were cut back, 1 base at V and 1 base at J, with 5 bases in the middle. The CDR3 loop reads CSARGPSYNEQFF. DNA for the CDR3: TGCAGTGCTAGAGGGCCGTCCTACAATGAGCAGTTCTTC.

The table lists this clonotype with many counts. The chain links TRBV29-1 to TRBJ2-7; no firm D call. The CDR3 contains 11 residues. Germline lookup yields CDR1 SQVTM and CDR2 ANQGSEA. Deletions cut 4 bases from V and 2 bases from J, with 6 bases between. CDR3: CSVVAAYEQYF. CDR3 DNA: TGCAGCGTTGTGGCAGCCTACGAGCAGTACTTC.

This clonotype came up once. The CDR3 coding sequence is TGTGCCAGCAGCTGCCGGGACAGGGACACAGATACGCAGTATTTT. As protein: CASSCRDRDTDTQYF. J is TRBJ2-3 and V is TRBV21-1; TRBD1 is the table's D call and was not checked against the DNA. TRBV21-1 is given as a pseudogene. The CDR3 is made up of 15 amino acids.

This clonotype came up a few times. At one end, the junction sequence differs from germline, possibly due to a read error. The chain carries TRBV28 and TRBJ2-7, with 8 bases lining up with TRBD2. This CDR3 spans 14 amino acids. CDR1 is MDHEN and CDR2 is SYDVKM in the germline V gene. Here the CDR3 reads CSSRSGTSAYEQYF. CDR3 bases: TGTTCCAGCAGATCCGGGACTAGTGCCTACGAGCAGTACTTC.

J is TRBJ2-1 and V is TRBV12-3 or TRBV12-4, with 11 nucleotides matching TRBD2. Unmatched junction bases numbered 9, after V lost 6 bases and J lost 8 bases. The CDR3 sequence is 15 residues long. The CDR3 protein is CASRSTSGAAYEQFF. DNA for the CDR3: TGTGCCAGCAGGTCGACTAGCGGGGCCGCGTATGAGCAGTTCTTC.

This clonotype was seen more than once but under ten times. The chain combines TRBV2 with TRBJ2-5; D remains ambiguous. Looked up from germline, CDR1 is SNHLY and CDR2 is FYNNEI. Between the trimmed V and J ends, which lost 7 bases and 0 bases, there was a span of 3 bases. This CDR3 has 11 amino acids. CDR3: CASTYQETQYF. The CDR3 DNA reads TGTGCCAGCACTTACCAAGAGACCCAGTACTTC.

The rearrangement uses TRBV20-1 and TRBJ2-3, with 9 bases identical to TRBD2. CDR1 is DFQATT and CDR2 is SNEGSKA in the germline V gene (reference sequence). Losses at the gene ends were 6 bases for V and 0 bases for J; bases not matched to a gene: 4. The CDR3 totals 14 residues. The CDR3, as DNA: TGCAGTGCCATTCTAGCGGGGAGCACAGATACGCAGTATTTT. Translated, it gives CSAILAGSTDTQYF.

This clonotype turned up a few times. The genes are TRBV5-6 and TRBJ1-1; the D gene is possibly TRBD1 (6 bases). V was shortened by 0 bases and J by 10 bases, with 16 bases between the two germline ends. Germline V gene sequence: CDR1 SGHDT, CDR2 YYEEEE. The CDR3 totals 14 residues. CDR3 sequence reads: CASSLEGQGRRAFF. CDR3 in DNA: TGTGCCAGCAGCTTGGAGGGGCAGGGGAGGCGAGCTTTCTTT.

This clonotype was counted a few times. The V gene is TRBV6-1, the J gene TRBJ2-4, with 8 bases that match TRBD1. With 6 bases clipped from V and 7 bases from J, the junction kept 14 bases outside the gene matches. The germline V gene encodes CDR1 MNHNS and CDR2 SASEGT. The CDR3 is 16 residues long. DNA of the CDR3: TGTGCCAGCAGCCGGACGATCGGACAGGGCGGGAACATTCAGTACTTC. This codes for CASSRTIGQGGNIQYF.

There are a few counts of this clonotype. The rearrangement uses TRBV27 and TRBJ1-2; 7 bases are a match to TRBD1. V shed 6 bases, J shed 7 bases, and the junction held 14 bases outside the gene matches. The CDR3 contains 15 residues. Germline V gives CDR1 MNHEY, CDR2 SMNVEV (reference sequence). The CDR3 spells CASSGQDRLTSGYTF. In DNA, the CDR3 is TGTGCCAGCAGCGGACAGGACAGACTTACTAGTGGCTACACCTTC.

This clonotype was seen many times. The chain has TRBV10-3 and TRBJ2-3; 7 positions match TRBD1. V was pared by 6 bases and J by 2 bases, with 5 bases of the junction left unmatched. Germline CDR1 is ENHRY and CDR2 is SYGVKD. This CDR3 contains 14 residues. CDR3 bases: TGTGCCATCAGGAGAGGGGGCCCCACAGATACGCAGTATTTT. Amino acids: CAIRRGGPTDTQYF.

This clonotype appeared many times. CDR3 nucleotide sequence: TGTGCCAGCAGTGGGGGACAGGGAGGCGACTATGGCTACACCTTC. It yields the protein CASSGGQGGDYGYTF. The V call is TRBV2, the J call TRBJ1-2; 9 bases agree with TRBD1. The CDR3 length is 15 residues. Germline values: CDR1 SNHLY, CDR2 FYNNEI. Unmatched junction bases numbered 6, after V lost 4 bases and J lost 3 bases.

The chain carries TRBV7-2 and TRBJ2-7, with 12 bases that match TRBD1. Looked up from germline, CDR1 is SGHTA and CDR2 is FQGNSA. The CDR3 has 15 residues. V was pared by 2 bases and J by 7 bases, with 6 bases of the junction left unmatched. CDR3 sequence: CASSLIGTGGSEQYF. The DNA of the CDR3 is TGTGCCAGCAGCTTAATCGGGACAGGGGGCTCAGAGCAGTACTTC. Looking up the rest from reference TRBV7-2 and TRBJ2-7 gives the full variable domain: GAGVSQSPSNKVTEKGKDVELRCDPISGHTALYWYRQSLGQGLEFLIYFQGNSAPDKSGLPSDRFSAERTGGSVSTLTIQRTQQEDSAVYLCASSLIGTGGSEQYFGPGTRLTVT.

This clonotype was observed a few times. In DNA, the CDR3 is TGTGCCACCAGTGATGGCATGAACACCGGGGAGCTGTTTTTT. It specifies CATSDGMNTGELFF. The rearrangement links TRBV24-1 to TRBJ2-2; no firm D call. The CDR3 runs to 14 residues. Germline loops: CDR1 KGHDR, CDR2 SFDVKD. The V and J ends lost 3 bases and 1 base respectively, with 5 bases between them.

V usage is TRBV5-6 and J usage is TRBJ2-3; TRBD1 is a possible D gene (6 bases). The CDR3 sequence is 15 residues long. The V gene's germline CDR1 is SGHDT and CDR2 YYEEEE. The V gene lost 4 bases and the J gene lost 2 bases, with 14 bases spanning the gap. This chain's CDR3 is CASSPGASFTDTQYF. Written as DNA, the CDR3 is TGTGCCAGCAGCCCAGGGGCCTCATTCACAGATACGCAGTATTTT.